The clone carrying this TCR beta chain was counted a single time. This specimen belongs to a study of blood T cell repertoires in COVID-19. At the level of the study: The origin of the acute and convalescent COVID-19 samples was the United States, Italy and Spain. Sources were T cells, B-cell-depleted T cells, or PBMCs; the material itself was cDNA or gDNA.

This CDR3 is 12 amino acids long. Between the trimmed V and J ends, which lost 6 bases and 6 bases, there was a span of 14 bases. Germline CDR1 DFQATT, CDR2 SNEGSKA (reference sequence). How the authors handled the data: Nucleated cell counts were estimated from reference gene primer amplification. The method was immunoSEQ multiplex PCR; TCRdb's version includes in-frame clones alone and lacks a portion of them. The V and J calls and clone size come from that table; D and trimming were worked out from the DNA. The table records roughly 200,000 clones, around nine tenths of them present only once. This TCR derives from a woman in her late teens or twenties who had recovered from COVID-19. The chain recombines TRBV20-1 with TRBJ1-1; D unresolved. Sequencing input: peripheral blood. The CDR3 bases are TGCAGTGCGAGTCGGACTGGGGCTGAAGCTTTCTTT. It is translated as CSASRTGAEAFF.